This T cell receptor beta chain was retrieved from a study of blood T cell repertoires in COVID-19. In this sample, this clone turned up once. Germline values: CDR1 SEHNR, CDR2 FQNEAQ (reference sequence). The CDR3 is 14 residues long. Trimming cost V 6 bases and J 7 bases, with 18 bases left between them. TCRdb's copy holds only in-frame clones and misses some; the assay was immunoSEQ multiplex PCR. The sample records hundreds of thousands of clones, about 90% being singletons. V and J are TRBV7-9 and TRBJ2-5; maybe TRBD1 (6 bases). The specimen sequenced was peripheral blood. The receptor was derived from a woman in her 40s who had recovered from COVID-19. CDR3 coding DNA: TGTGCCAGCAGGCGTCCGGGACATCCGTCGACCCAGTACTTC. It encodes CASRRPGHPSTQYF.